These T cell receptor beta chains were read from a single sample in a study of T cell changes during pregnancy in multiple sclerosis. Generated by immunoSEQ multiplex PCR, the TCRdb table keeps only in-frame clones and is missing some. The profile covers around 36,000 clones, with about 92% appearing a single time and around 13% taken by the ten largest. The specimen comprised CD8+ T cells from peripheral blood mononuclear cells, sampled in the first trimester of pregnancy. The receptors were gathered from a female donor with multiple sclerosis, enrolled in a pregnancy study. Each CDR3 is given with its conserved first and last residue. A D gene is named only where the DNA matches it firmly. Clone size is stated in some rows and not others, as once, few, many or a class when expanded.

TRBJ1-5,.,TRBV7-9,.,CASSSTVGNQPQHF,TGTGCCAGCAGCTCGACAGTAGGCAATCAGCCCCAGCATTTT
TRBJ2-5,TRBD1,TRBV27,.,CASSSGQGFGTQYF,TGTGCCAGCAGTTCCGGACAGGGGTTCGGGACCCAGTACTTC
TRBJ2-7,TRBD2,TRBV5-4,.,CASDAGVSSYEQYF,TGTGCCAGCGATGCGGGGGTAAGCTCCTACGAGCAGTACTTC
TRBJ1-2,TRBD1,TRBV5-1,.,CASSRPGTAYGYTF,TGCGCCAGCAGCCGCCCCGGGACAGCCTATGGCTACACCTTC
TRBJ2-7,.,TRBV7-2,.,CASSLADSLVFYEQYF,TGTGCCAGCAGCTTAGCGGACAGCCTGGTCTTCTACGAGCAGTACTTC
TRBJ2-5,.,TRBV10-3,.,CAISDNNQETQYF,TGTGCCATCAGTGATAACAACCAAGAGACCCAGTACTTC
TRBJ1-6,TRBD1,TRBV7-3,.,CASSLTGVSSPLHF,TGTGCCAGCAGCTTGACAGGGGTTTCCTCACCCCTCCACTTT
TRBJ1-1,.,TRBV18,.,CASSPVGGTEAFF,TGTGCCAGCTCACCAGTCGGGGGCACTGAAGCTTTCTTT
TRBJ1-6,TRBD1,TRBV6-1,.,CASSQRQGDNSPLHF,TGTGCCAGCAGTCAGCGACAGGGCGATAATTCACCCCTCCACTTT
TRBJ2-5,TRBD2,TRBV29-1,.,CSVDSPAGGGETQYF,TGCAGCGTTGATAGCCCAGCGGGGGGGGGCGAGACCCAGTACTTC
TRBJ1-1,.,TRBV2,.,CASRGAEAFF,TGTGCCAGCAGGGGCGCTGAAGCTTTCTTT
TRBJ1-1,TRBD1,TRBV5-8,.,CASSLGAGGALRGTEAFF,TGTGCCAGCAGCTTGGGGGCAGGGGGCGCCCTGAGGGGGACTGAAGCTTTCTTT
TRBJ2-1,.,TRBV27,.,CASNPESGYNEQFF,TGTGCCAGCAACCCCGAAAGCGGCTACAATGAGCAGTTCTTC
TRBJ2-6,.,TRBV6-6,.,CASSWNRSSGANVLTF,TGTGCCAGCAGTTGGAACAGGAGCTCTGGGGCCAACGTCCTGACTTTC
TRBJ1-1,.,TRBV7-6,.,CASGFRGTEAFF,TGTGCCAGCGGTTTTAGGGGTACTGAAGCTTTCTTT
TRBJ2-7,TRBD1,TRBV6-1,once,CASSVGQASYEQYF,TGTGCCAGCAGCGTAGGACAGGCCTCCTACGAGCAGTACTTC
TRBJ1-1,.,TRBV6-4,.,CASSEAENTEAFF,TGTGCCAGCAGTGAAGCGGAGAACACTGAAGCTTTCTTT
TRBJ2-1,TRBD1,TRBV6-1,.,CASTGGGLEQFF,TGTGCCAGTACAGGGGGCGGATTGGAGCAGTTCTTC
TRBJ2-5,TRBD2,TRBV5-1,.,CASSFRGGQETQYF,TGCGCCAGCAGCTTCCGGGGGGGCCAAGAGACCCAGTACTTC
TRBJ2-7,.,TRBV7-6,.,CASSLDSGGAEQYF,TGTGCCAGCAGCTTAGATTCGGGGGGCGCCGAGCAGTACTTC
TRBJ2-7,.,TRBV7-9,.,CASSFLTGLSYEQYF,TGTGCCAGCAGCTTCTTGACAGGCTTATCCTACGAGCAGTACTTC
TRBJ2-2,.,TRBV6-5,.,CASSYSNAAATGELFF,TGTGCCAGCAGTTACTCGAACGCTGCGGCCACCGGGGAGCTGTTTTTT
TRBJ1-1,.,TRBV13,.,CASNLGTDRSEAFF,TGTGCCAGCAACCTAGGAACCGACAGGAGTGAAGCTTTCTTT
TRBJ1-5,TRBD1,TRBV19,.,CASSSEGQGNQPQHF,TGTGCCAGTAGTTCTGAGGGACAGGGGAATCAGCCCCAGCATTTT
TRBJ2-3,.,TRBV7-8,.,CASSSPRLGGLTDTQYF,TGTGCCAGCAGCTCCCCAAGGCTGGGGGGGCTCACAGATACGCAGTATTTT
TRBJ2-7,TRBD1,TRBV13,.,CASSSRDRGSHEQYF,TGTGCCAGCAGCTCCCGGGACAGGGGCTCCCACGAGCAGTACTTC
TRBJ2-7,TRBD2,TRBV29-1,.,CSVEEGGGGQYF,TGCAGCGTTGAAGAGGGCGGGGGGGGGCAGTACTTC
TRBJ1-4,.,TRBV2,.,CASSERGFNEKLFF,TGTGCCAGCAGTGAAAGGGGGTTTAATGAAAAACTGTTTTTT
TRBJ2-7,.,TRBV5-6,.,CASSSQGGEQYF,TGTGCCAGCAGTTCACAGGGTGGCGAGCAGTACTTC
TRBJ1-1,TRBD1,TRBV14,.,CASSHGQGAASFF,TGTGCCAGCAGCCACGGACAGGGGGCTGCATCTTTCTTT
TRBJ2-2,.,TRBV27,.,CASSLYGLSNTGELFF,TGTGCCAGCAGTTTGTACGGACTATCGAACACCGGGGAGCTGTTTTTT
TRBJ2-3,.,TRBV6-5,.,CASSYFGGATDTQYF,TGTGCCAGCAGTTACTTCGGCGGGGCAACAGATACGCAGTATTTT
TRBJ2-7,.,TRBV2,.,CASSDGGPLYEQYF,TGTGCCAGCAGTGACGGGGGTCCTCTCTACGAGCAGTACTTC
TRBJ1-2,.,TRBV11-2,.,CASSSYTENYGYTF,TGTGCCAGCAGCTCGTATACAGAGAACTATGGCTACACCTTC
TRBJ2-5,.,TRBV19,.,CASSTPLWSGETQYF,TGTGCCAGTAGTACGCCCCTCTGGTCCGGGGAGACCCAGTACTTC
TRBJ2-1,.,TRBV4-1,.,CASSQDPFPIPEVNEQFF,TGCGCCAGCAGCCAAGATCCCTTTCCAATCCCTGAGGTGAATGAGCAGTTCTTC
TRBJ2-2,TRBD1,TRBV5-1,.,CASSLRTGGSGELFF,TGCGCCAGCAGCCTGCGGACAGGGGGTTCCGGGGAGCTGTTTTTT
TRBJ2-7,TRBD1,TRBV6-6,.,CASSTGTGEYF,TGTGCCAGCAGTACCGGGACAGGGGAGTACTTC
TRBJ2-7,TRBD1,TRBV7-6,.,CASSFSPGQGEEQYF,TGTGCCAGCAGCTTCTCCCCGGGACAGGGAGAAGAGCAGTACTTC
TRBJ2-2,.,TRBV2,.,CASSVDTGELFF,TGTGCCAGCAGCGTAGACACCGGGGAGCTGTTTTTT
TRBJ2-2,.,TRBV4-2,.,CASSHLTGDTGELFF,TGTGCCAGCAGCCATCTGACGGGGGACACCGGGGAGCTGTTTTTT
TRBJ2-2,TRBD1,TRBV2,.,CASSVPGTGATGELFF,TGTGCCAGCAGTGTCCCCGGGACAGGGGCCACCGGGGAGCTGTTTTTT